The 17 T cell receptor beta chains below come from one sample, sequenced in a study of CD8+ T cells in alopecia areata. RNA extraction and reverse transcription yielded cDNA as sequencing template. The protocol was immunoSEQ multiplex PCR, while the TCRdb copy is restricted to in-frame clones and leaves out a portion. The sample contains 200,000 to 250,000 clones, 56% of which appear only once. The sequenced material came from CD8+ T cells sorted from blood. These receptors were taken from a human donor in good health.

This clone was seen a few times. The genes are TRBV7-2 and TRBJ1-2, with D maybe TRBD1 (5 bases). The germline V gene encodes CDR1 SGHTA and CDR2 FQGNSA. The CDR3 totals 14 residues. The germline V and J ends were trimmed by 2 bases and 2 bases, with 9 bases remaining between them. The CDR3 region has the DNA TGTGCCAGCAGCTTACGGGACCTAAACTATGGCTACACCTTC. Amino acids: CASSLRDLNYGYTF.

The chain recombines TRBV2 with TRBJ1-4; no firm D call. This CDR3 is built from 13 residues. Trimming pared 7 bases from V and 5 bases from J, leaving 11 bases between. The germline V gene has CDR1 SNHLY and CDR2 FYNNEI. The CDR3 here is CASKPGKNEKLFF. As DNA, the CDR3 is TGTGCCAGCAAGCCGGGCAAAAATGAAAAACTGTTTTTT.

The chain has TRBV9 and TRBJ2-1; 11 nucleotides align to TRBD2. J was trimmed by 5 bases and V by 5 bases; bases with no gene match: 3. This CDR3 comprises 14 residues. Germline V gene sequence: CDR1 SGDLS, CDR2 YYNGEE. Here the CDR3 reads CASSGTSGHNEQFF. The CDR3 DNA is TGTGCCAGCAGTGGGACTAGCGGCCACAATGAGCAGTTCTTC.

V usage is TRBV27 and J usage is TRBJ1-3; 7 nucleotides agree with TRBD1. V was pared by 5 bases and J by 3 bases, with 7 bases of the junction left unmatched. This CDR3 contains 15 residues. The V gene's germline CDR1 is MNHEY and CDR2 SMNVEV (reference sequence). The CDR3 loop reads CASSRGGQVGNTIYF. The CDR3 DNA reads TGTGCCAGCAGTCGGGGCGGACAGGTTGGAAACACCATATATTTT.

This clone came up a few times. V gene TRBV11-2 combines with J gene TRBJ2-5; D is possibly TRBD2 (6 bases). CDR1 is SGHAT and CDR2 is FQNNGV in the germline V gene. The length of the CDR3 is 14 residues. The V gene lost 3 bases and the J gene lost 3 bases, with 11 bases spanning the gap. CDR3 DNA sequence: TGTGCCAGCAGCTTTGGGGAGGTGGAAGAGACCCAGTACTTC. It specifies CASSFGEVEETQYF. Filled out from reference TRBV11-2 and TRBJ2-5, the complete variable domain reads EAGVAQSPRYKIIEKRQSVAFWCNPISGHATLYWYQQILGQGPKLLIQFQNNGVVDDSQLPKDRFSAERLKGVDSTLKIQPAKLEDSAVYLCASSFGEVEETQYFGPGTRLLVL.

V gene TRBV30 combines with J gene TRBJ1-4; TRBD1 matches at 7 bases. CDR1 and CDR2 from the germline V gene are GTSNPN and SVGIG (reference sequence). The CDR3 is made up of 15 amino acids. J gave up 7 bases and V 3 bases, and 11 bases lay outside the gene matches. The CDR3 DNA reads as TGTGCCTGGAGATTCTTTGACAGGGTGCGTGAAAAACTGTTTTTT. Protein: CAWRFFDRVREKLFF.

This chain links TRBV5-6 with TRBJ2-5; weak D call: TRBD2 (8 bases). The germline CDR1 and CDR2 sequences are SGHDT and YYEEEE. This CDR3 region has 16 residues. Trimming took 4 bases from V and 0 from J, leaving 16 bases between them. The CDR3 reads CASSREGQRYQETQYF. The CDR3 region has the DNA TGTGCCAGCAGCCGGGAGGGACAGCGGTACCAAGAGACCCAGTACTTC.

This clone was seen a few times. The chain employs TRBV19 and TRBJ1-2; D is perhaps TRBD1 (5 bases). Germline values: CDR1 LNHDA, CDR2 SQIVND (reference sequence). The CDR3 extends over 12 amino acids. V shed 1 base and J shed 8 bases, with 8 bases lying between them. This chain's CDR3 is CASSIARDGYTF. The DNA of the CDR3 is TGTGCCAGTAGTATAGCCAGGGACGGCTACACCTTC.

The chain joins TRBV15 to TRBJ2-5; 11 bases are shared with TRBD2. V lost 1 base, J lost 1 base, and 2 bases stayed unmatched. Germline CDR1 and CDR2: LNHNV and YYDKDF (reference sequence). The CDR3 length is 16 residues. The CDR3 region has the DNA TGTGCCACCAGCAGAGGAACTAGCGGGGGCCAAGAGACCCAGTACTTC. It yields the protein CATSRGTSGGQETQYF.

The chain carries TRBV30 and TRBJ2-7; possibly TRBD1 for D (6 bases). The CDR3 runs 14 residues. Trimming cost V 3 bases and J 2 bases, with 14 bases left between them. CDR1 and CDR2 (germline): GTSNPN, SVGIG (reference sequence). In nucleotides, the CDR3 is TGTGCCTGGAGGGGCCTGGACAGCACCTACGAGCAGTACTTC. Its translation: CAWRGLDSTYEQYF.

The V gene is TRBV28, the J gene TRBJ1-2; D is possibly TRBD1 (6 bases). This CDR3 is built from 17 residues. The ends were cut back, 5 bases at V and 0 bases at J, with 19 bases in the middle. Germline loops: CDR1 MDHEN, CDR2 SYDVKM. The CDR3 here is CASSPYLNRATNYGYTF. The CDR3 region has the DNA TGTGCCAGCAGTCCATATTTGAACAGGGCGACTAACTATGGCTACACCTTC.

This clone was counted between two and nine times. V gene TRBV29-1 combines with J gene TRBJ1-2, with TRBD1 matching 7 bases. Germline V CDR1 and CDR2: SQVTM, ANQGSEA. The trim removed 7 bases at V and 3 bases at J, leaving 8 bases unmatched. CDR3 length equals 13 residues. The CDR3 loop reads CSARQGLDYGYTF. As DNA, the CDR3 is TGCAGCGCCCGACAGGGTTTAGACTATGGCTACACCTTC.

The chain couples TRBV15 to TRBJ1-5; D ambiguous. The CDR3 loop spans 11 amino acids. The germline V gene encodes CDR1 LNHNV and CDR2 YYDKDF (reference sequence). V lost 4 bases and J 9 bases, leaving 7 bases between the germline ends. For the CDR3, the DNA is TGTGCCACCAGCAATGGAGGGCCCCAGCATTTT. This encodes CATSNGGPQHF.

The chain couples TRBV28 to TRBJ1-5, with D maybe TRBD1 (6 bases). This CDR3 region has 13 residues. Germline values: CDR1 MDHEN, CDR2 SYDVKM. V gave up 2 bases and J gave up 11 bases, with 13 bases separating them. In DNA form, the CDR3 reads TGTGCCAGCAGTTTACGGGGGCTGAGGACCCAGCATTTT. It is translated as CASSLRGLRTQHF.

This rearrangement joins TRBV13 to TRBJ2-7; D is undetermined. Germline loops: CDR1 PRHDT, CDR2 FYEKMQ (reference sequence). Trimming pared 3 bases from V and 0 bases from J, leaving 3 bases between. The CDR3 is made up of 12 amino acids. As DNA, the CDR3 is TGTGCCAGCAGCTTCCACTCCTACGAGCAGTACTTC. This sequence encodes CASSFHSYEQYF.

This clone was observed a few times. The CDR3 sequence is CASSGTEWNQPQHF. CDR3 nucleotide sequence: TGTGCCAGTAGTGGGACAGAATGGAATCAGCCCCAGCATTTT. The rearrangement links TRBV19 to TRBJ1-5; 7 bases match TRBD1. Germline V gives CDR1 LNHDA, CDR2 SQIVND (reference sequence). The V and J ends lost 5 bases and 4 bases, in that order; junction bases with no gene match: 5. The CDR3 is made up of 14 amino acids.

V gene TRBV13 combines with J gene TRBJ1-6; D remains unclear. CDR1 PRHDT and CDR2 FYEKMQ come from the germline V gene (reference sequence). This CDR3 contains 12 residues. V was pared by 5 bases and J by 5 bases, with 4 bases between. In DNA form, the CDR3 reads TGTGCCAGCAGCCTAGATAATTCACCCCTCCACTTT. This codes for CASSLDNSPLHF.